This T cell receptor (beta chain) appears in the sequencing data of a study of blood T cell repertoires in COVID-19. Study overall: Cohort 3 recovered donors had two negative PCRs, clearance, or symptom resolution. Sample material is recorded as cDNA or gDNA derived from T cells, B-cell-depleted T cells, or PBMCs.

The study assigned cohorts using participant-reported clinical history. The CDR3 is 15 amino acids. V gave up 4 bases and J gave up 0 bases, with 9 bases separating them. Germline CDR1 and CDR2: MNHEY and SMNVEV (reference sequence). Assay used: immunoSEQ multiplex PCR; TCRdb lists only in-frame clones, some missing. The data contain 200,000 to 250,000 clones, roughly nine tenths of them singletons. The V call is TRBV27, the J call TRBJ1-4; no firm D call. Sequences were obtained from PBMCs or T cells enriched from blood (not recorded which). This clonotype was sampled from a woman aged 50 to 60 in a cohort exposed to, infected with or recovered from COVID-19 (not recorded which). For the CDR3, the DNA is TGTGCCAGCAGTTCGGACTGGGCAACTAATGAAAAACTGTTTTTT. Its translation: CASSSDWATNEKLFF.